This T cell receptor beta chain was identified in a study of T cells in Graves' hyperthyroidism and ophthalmopathy. This clonotype came up a few times. The V end lost 3 bases, the J end lost 4 bases, and 27 bases lay between the germline ends. The CDR3 contains 18 residues. Germline V lookup: CDR1 SQVTM, CDR2 ANQGSEA. There were TCR beta CDR3 regions amplified from RNA transcripts. The HTBI primer set drove a first-round RT-PCR of the TCR CDR3. Each CDR3 protein gets one entry after TCRdb re-called the multiplex PCR reads with MiXCR. Of about 300,000 distinct CDR3 sequences in the sample, about 25% are singletons; the top ten hold 20% to 30%.

This clonotype was obtained from a man aged 40-50 years with Graves' hyperthyroidism that later progressed to Graves' ophthalmopathy. Material: blood. The V call is TRBV29-1, the J call TRBJ1-2; D possibly corresponds to TRBD1 (5 bases). CDR3 DNA: TGCAGCGTTGATAGTCCATCGCTACAGGACGGGTCGGTCTATGGCTACACCTTC. The encoded protein is CSVDSPSLQDGSVYGYTF.